This is a list of T cell receptor beta chains from one sample in a study of early T cells in non-severe SARS-CoV-2 infection. MiXCR, run by TCRdb on the 5' RACE reads, gives a single entry per CDR3 protein. The data show 35,000 to 45,000 distinct CDR3 sequences, 5.8% seen once. The sequenced sample consisted of whole blood. These receptors were taken from an adult who was a healthcare worker with PCR-confirmed SARS-CoV-2 infection or an uninfected control (not recorded which). Each CDR3 is given with its conserved first and last residue. D genes are given only for firm matches. The size entry gives once, few, many or a size class.

many	TRBV11-2	TRBJ1-2	-	CASSLGESYGYTF	TGTGCCAGCAGCTTAGGAGAAAGCTATGGCTACACCTTC
many	TRBV12-3/TRBV12-4	TRBJ1-5	-	CASSLGGHSNQPQHF	TGTGCCAGCAGTTTGGGGGGACATAGCAATCAGCCCCAGCATTTT
many	TRBV7-9	TRBJ2-1	-	CASSVTIYNEQFF	TGTGCCAGCAGCGTAACGATCTACAATGAGCAGTTCTTC
many	TRBV6-5	TRBJ2-7	TRBD1	CASRVRQGAYEQYF	TGTGCCAGCAGAGTACGACAGGGGGCATACGAGCAGTACTTC
many	TRBV5-1	TRBJ2-2	-	CASSLGSSNTGELFF	TGCGCCAGCAGCTTAGGGTCATCCAACACCGGGGAGCTGTTTTTT
many	TRBV5-1	TRBJ1-2	TRBD1	CASNPGTANYGYTF	TGCGCCAGCAATCCAGGGACAGCTAACTATGGCTACACCTTC
many	TRBV2	TRBJ2-1	TRBD2	CASIPAGPLGEQFF	TGTGCCAGCATCCCAGCGGGGCCCTTGGGGGAGCAGTTCTTC
many	TRBV7-9	TRBJ2-5	-	CASSLALGPGQETQYF	TGTGCCAGCAGCTTAGCTTTGGGGCCGGGACAAGAGACCCAGTACTTC
few	TRBV7-2	TRBJ2-3	-	CASSLTGLAETQYF	TGTGCCAGCAGCTTAACGGGGCTGGCGGAAACGCAGTATTTT
many	TRBV4-3	TRBJ1-4	-	CASSQDVRDNEKLFF	TGCGCCAGCAGCCAAGATGTCAGGGATAATGAAAAACTGTTTTTT
many	TRBV20-1	TRBJ1-4	-	CSAVGTRSNEKLFF	TGCAGTGCGGTCGGGACACGGAGTAATGAAAAACTGTTTTTT